The source of this T cell receptor (beta chain) is a study of cytomegalovirus exposure and HLA in healthy donors. General study findings and limits: The authors confirmed in vitro that a few CMV-associated chains were specific for CMV antigens. Later, an analysis found that TCR clusters from the first cohort tended to co-occur in the roughly 120 validation repertoires. The study recorded more than 150 TCR beta chains that were cytomegalovirus-associated.

Comments on this clone: Its antigen is currently unknown.

Profiled with immunoSEQ multiplex PCR; TCRdb holds only in-frame clones, not every one. The sample has approximately 160,000 clones, less than 90% seen once. The sample comprised PBMCs. The receptor comes from a woman aged 30 to 39 in good health and CMV-seronegative.

The CDR3 loop is CSVALGVPDTQYF. Here the CDR3 DNA reads TGCAGCGTTGCGTTGGGAGTCCCAGATACGCAGTATTTT. This chain connects TRBV29-1 to TRBJ2-3; TRBD2 is a possible D gene (5 bases). V was shortened by 4 bases and J by 4 bases, with 12 bases between the two germline ends. The germline gives CDR1 SQVTM, CDR2 ANQGSEA. This CDR3 comprises 13 residues.